This T cell receptor (beta chain) was retrieved from a study of cytomegalovirus exposure and HLA in healthy donors. The CDR3 covers 12 residues. Per germline, CDR1 SQVTM and CDR2 ANQGSEA. Trimming cost V 7 bases and J 1 base; bases outside gene matches: 2. The PCR used 60 Vbeta and 13 Jbeta primers. Sequenced by immunoSEQ multiplex PCR; TCRdb stores in-frame clones only, minus some. The table shows roughly 140,000 clones, with 82% occurring only once. The chain is built from TRBV29-1 and TRBJ1-1, with TRBD1 matching 8 bases. This TCR was recovered from a woman in her 50s in good health and CMV-seropositive. The sequencing input was PBMCs. CDR3 amino acids: CSADRGNTEAFF. Here the CDR3 DNA reads TGCAGCGCAGACAGGGGGAACACTGAAGCTTTCTTT.